This T cell receptor beta chain is from a study of blood T cells in healthy people across ages. On the study more broadly: Through template switching, about one barcoded beta molecule was captured per two T cells, as measured in model experiments. Notes on the study in general: Unsorted PBMC input precluded a conclusive naive versus antigen-experienced comparison. Diversity was estimated from one million T cells, and these estimates were considered underestimates.

The authors ran a second PCR of 7 to 11 cycles using a sample-barcoded 5' primer and a J-beta primer mix. TCRdb processed the 5' RACE reads anew with MiXCR; each CDR3 protein has one entry. The profile shows around 1,900,000 distinct CDR3 sequences, roughly 43% of them singletons. V lost 8 bases and J lost 5, with 12 bases in between. The CDR3 totals 12 residues. CDR1 is MNHEY, CDR2 SVGEGT, per germline. This clonotype was recorded once. Its cognate antigen is unknown. Every sample yielded at least 6.5 million isolated PBMCs. The sample comprised blood. This chain uses TRBV6-2 or TRBV6-3 with TRBJ1-2; tentative D call: TRBD1 (5 bases). This clonotype originated in a human donor in good health. The CDR3 nucleotides read TGTGCCAGCGGGTCCGACAGATATGGCTACACCTTC. Protein sequence: CASGSDRYGYTF.